This record covers a single T cell receptor (beta chain). Its target antigen remains unknown. Nothing much larger sits one base from this clone, and base qualities are not available. This sample was taken from a study of T cell repertoires in cytomegalovirus infection (dated by TCRdb to about 2019). Describing the broader study: Donor HLA type was relevant to the analysis, as public TCR beta signatures indicated carriage of CMV infection together with the matching HLA type. On the study overall, not on this receptor specifically: In both this cohort and an independent roughly 350-donor cohort, the cumulative frequency of public TCR beta family members distinguished carriers of CMV infection plus the relevant HLA type. The ex vivo response was dominated by HLA-C-restricted CMV-specific TCR beta clonotypes, which also provided the single most frequent clonotype in two of eight donors.

Instrument on record: Illumina HiSeq 1500. TCRdb trimmed the raw reads at Q25, called clones with MiXCR and kept productive beta chains. A single entry per CDR3 protein holds the most common genes and DNA from its merged rows. This sample lists about 250,000 distinct CDR3 sequences; approximately 6.7% were detected once. The ten largest clones represent around 6.5% of the sample. The germline V gene specifies MGHDK as CDR1 and SYGVNS as CDR2. The CDR3, cysteine through phenylalanine, is 13 amino acids long. The kept DNA is CDR3 alone, 39 bases in frame from the first base. V is pruned by 11 bases and J by 8 bases, leaving 13 bases of the junction without a gene match.

The V gene is TRBV25-1 and the J gene is TRBJ2-3, with 7 bases aligning to TRBD1. The clonotype comes from a human donor in good health (CMV status not recorded). Some clones in this sample may be carry-over from other donors' samples. Sequenced sample: PBMCs. In nucleotide form, the sequence is TGTGCCGGTCAACGACAGGGTAGCAGTACGCAGTATTTT. The encoded protein is CAGQRQGSSTQYF.